These T cell receptor beta chains were read from a single sample in a study of blood T cells in healthy people across ages. A single record per CDR3 protein comes from TCRdb applying MiXCR to the 5' RACE reads. The repertoire holds roughly 2 million distinct CDR3 sequences, with 49% as singletons. The sample consisted of blood. The receptor set was obtained from a woman between 40 and 55 years old in good health. Each CDR3 is given with its conserved first and last residue. A D gene is named only where the DNA matches it firmly. Size tells how often a clone was seen (once, few, many) or the class of an expanded clone, and some rows leave it out.

clone_size d_call j_call v_call cdr3_nt cdr3_aa
- - TRBJ1-1 TRBV4-2 TGTGCCAGCAGCCAAGATCCGCAGGCAGAGACTGAAGCTTTCTTT CASSQDPQAETEAFF
- - TRBJ2-7 TRBV28 TGTGCCAGCAGTTTGGGGCGACGGCACTACGAGCAGTACTTC CASSLGRRHYEQYF
- - TRBJ2-7 TRBV18 TGTGCCAGCGCACCCATCGGACAGAACGAGCAGTACTTC CASAPIGQNEQYF
few TRBD2 TRBJ2-5 TRBV12-3/TRBV12-4 TGTGCCAGCAGTTTAGAATTGCGGGAGAAAGAGACCCAGTACTTC CASSLELREKETQYF
- - TRBJ2-7 TRBV20-1 TGCAGTGCCCCCCGGGACCAGGCCTACGAGCAGTACTTC CSAPRDQAYEQYF
few TRBD1 TRBJ2-4 TRBV7-9 TGTGCCAGCAGCAACCGGACAGGGCATGCCAAAAACATTCAGTACTTC CASSNRTGHAKNIQYF
- - TRBJ1-1 TRBV4-2 TGTGCCAGCAGCCAAGATGGTAGGGGAGGTACTGAAGCTTTCTTT CASSQDGRGGTEAFF
many TRBD1 TRBJ2-7 TRBV7-2 TGTGCCAGCAGCTCGGGACAGGGGAGGTACGAGCAGTACTTC CASSSGQGRYEQYF
few TRBD1 TRBJ1-1 TRBV4-2 TGTGCCAGCAGCCAAGATGGGAGGGGGCCTATGAACACTGAAGCTTTCTTT CASSQDGRGPMNTEAFF
- - TRBJ1-1 TRBV6-2/TRBV6-3 TGTGCCAGCAGTTACTCGGCAGCCGAGAACACTGAAGCTTTCTTT CASSYSAAENTEAFF
- TRBD2 TRBJ2-1 TRBV7-2 TGTGCCAGCAGCTTAGCGCTAGCGGGGTCCGACAATGAGCAGTTCTTC CASSLALAGSDNEQFF
few - TRBJ2-5 TRBV5-1 TGCGCCAGCAGCGGAGGGCGGGGCCGGCAAGAGACCCAGTACTTC CASSGGRGRQETQYF
- - TRBJ1-2 TRBV28 TGTGCCAGCAGTTTACCGGCCACCGGAGACTATGGCTACACCTTC CASSLPATGDYGYTF
- TRBD1 TRBJ2-5 TRBV3-1 TGTGCCAGCAGCCAAGATGGCGGACAGGGCTACAATGAGCAGTACTTC CASSQDGGQGYNEQYF
- TRBD1 TRBJ2-7 TRBV5-1 TGCGCCAGCAGCTTGACATCAGGGGGCGCGTTCAGCGAGCAGTACTTC CASSLTSGGAFSEQYF
- - TRBJ1-2 TRBV4-3 TGCGCCAGCAGCCATTCCGGGCTCTCTTCGGGCTACACCTTC CASSHSGLSSGYTF
- TRBD2 TRBJ2-7 TRBV5-5 TGTGCCAGCAGCTTGCGGAGTACCGGGACTATGACCTACGAGCAGTACTTC CASSLRSTGTMTYEQYF
- - TRBJ1-2 TRBV15 TGTGCCACCAGCAGAGAGGGGGGTTACTATGGCTACACCTTC CATSREGGYYGYTF
- - TRBJ1-2 TRBV4-1 TGCGCCAGCAGCCAAGATGGGGACGGAGATTATGGCTACACCTTC CASSQDGDGDYGYTF
- TRBD1 TRBJ1-4 TRBV12-3/TRBV12-4 TGTGCCAGCAGTTTGTGGATGGGCGGACAGGGGGCCGTTGGGGAAAAACTGTTTTTT CASSLWMGGQGAVGEKLFF
- - TRBJ2-5 TRBV29-1 TGCAGCGTTGACCCAACTATGGGGGGAGAGACCCAGTACTTC CSVDPTMGGETQYF
- - TRBJ2-1 TRBV7-3 TGTGCCAGCACCCCATCCGGAGGTACCGGCGACAATGAGCAGTTCTTC CASTPSGGTGDNEQFF
- - TRBJ2-7 TRBV6-6 TGTGCCAGCAGTTGGGGCGCGACCTCCTACGAGCAGTACTTC CASSWGATSYEQYF
- - TRBJ2-7 TRBV28 TGTGCCATCCCAAGACAGGTCAGCGCTTACGAGCAGTACTTC CAIPRQVSAYEQYF
- TRBD2 TRBJ2-5 TRBV7-2 TGTGCCAGCAGCTTATATGGGGACTACAATGAGCAGTACTTC CASSLYGDYNEQYF
- TRBD1 TRBJ2-1 TRBV6-2/TRBV6-3 TGTGCCAGCAGAGAGCCGGGACAGAGGTACAATGAGCAGTTCTTC CASREPGQRYNEQFF
- - TRBJ2-3 TRBV15 TGTGCCACCAGCGTCCCGGGAGCAGATACGCAGTATTTT CATSVPGADTQYF
many TRBD1 TRBJ2-7 TRBV5-5 TGTGCCAGCAGCTTGGCCGGGACAGCCTACGAGCAGTACTTC CASSLAGTAYEQYF
- - TRBJ1-3 TRBV7-6 TGTGCCAGCAGCTTAGTCTCTGAGATCTCTGGAAACACCATATATTTT CASSLVSEISGNTIYF
- - TRBJ2-7 TRBV5-1 TGCGCCAGCAGCACGGACGGACCCTACGAGCAGTACTTC CASSTDGPYEQYF
few - TRBJ1-4 TRBV6-2/TRBV6-3 TGTGCCAGCAGGCGGGACGCCAACCGACGAGAAAAACTGTTTTTT CASRRDANRREKLFF
- - TRBJ2-1 TRBV7-2 TGTGCCAGCAGCCCCCGACAGTCGAATGAGCAGTTCTTC CASSPRQSNEQFF
- - TRBJ2-6 TRBV12-3/TRBV12-4 TGTGCCACAACTCACCTCACGGGCAGGGAGGCTGGGGCCAACGTCCTGACTTTC CATTHLTGREAGANVLTF
- - TRBJ2-7 TRBV10-2 TGCGCCAGCAGTGAGCCAGGAAGGGCAGGCGAGCAGTACTTC CASSEPGRAGEQYF
- - TRBJ2-1 TRBV27 TGTGCCAGCAGTTTATTGGGCGGGACTCTCTACAATGAGCAGTTCTTC CASSLLGGTLYNEQFF
- TRBD1 TRBJ1-1 TRBV7-2 TGTGCCAGCACCTATGACAGGGGGAACACTGAAGCTTTCTTT CASTYDRGNTEAFF
few - TRBJ2-7 TRBV20-1 TGCAGTGCTAGAGATCGCAGGGCCTCCTACGAGCAGTACTTC CSARDRRASYEQYF
few - TRBJ2-1 TRBV7-2 TGTGCCAGCAGCTTAGGACCCCTAGAGCAGTTCTTC CASSLGPLEQFF
- - TRBJ2-1 TRBV20-1 TGCAGTGCTAGACAGAACAATGAGCAGTTCTTC CSARQNNEQFF
- TRBD2 TRBJ2-7 TRBV20-1 TGCAGTGCTCCTAGAGAGGCCCGGCTAGCGGGGGTGGGCGAGCAGTACTTC CSAPREARLAGVGEQYF
few TRBD1 TRBJ2-5 TRBV11-1 TGTGCCAGCAGCGGGACAGGGGTGCAAGAGACCCAGTACTTC CASSGTGVQETQYF
- TRBD2 TRBJ2-5 TRBV27 TGTGCCAGCAGTTTATGGCAAGGCGGGGGGCAAGAGACCCAGTACTTC CASSLWQGGGQETQYF
- - TRBJ2-7 TRBV7-2 TGTGCCAGCAGCTTAACCACCGTAGGGGGCTACGAGCAGTACTTC CASSLTTVGGYEQYF
- - TRBJ1-1 TRBV29-1 TGCAGCGTTCTCCCTCGATTGAACACTGAAGCTTTCTTT CSVLPRLNTEAFF
- - TRBJ2-3 TRBV7-2 TGTGCCAGCAGCGCGCAAGCGGGAGATACGCAGTATTTT CASSAQAGDTQYF
- - TRBJ2-7 TRBV11-2 TGTGCCAGCAGCCCACAGGGCCTTCAGCTTTCCGAGCAGTACTTC CASSPQGLQLSEQYF
- TRBD2 TRBJ2-6 TRBV7-9 TGTGCCAGCAGCTCCGGGGGGGTTGCTGGGGCCAACGTCCTGACTTTC CASSSGGVAGANVLTF
- TRBD2 TRBJ2-7 TRBV20-1 TGCAGTGCTGACAGCGGGGGAAGTAACTACGAGCAGTACTTC CSADSGGSNYEQYF
- TRBD2 TRBJ2-1 TRBV5-1 TGCGCCAGCAGCTTGGCGGGCGGGGCTAGCGGGGACAATGAGCAGTTCTTC CASSLAGGASGDNEQFF
few - TRBJ2-5 TRBV20-1 TGCAGTGCTAGAGATCCGGTGGGGGAGACCCAGTACTTC CSARDPVGETQYF
- - TRBJ2-5 TRBV27 TGTGCCAGCCGGGGCTATGAAGTAGGAGAGACCCAGTACTTC CASRGYEVGETQYF
once - TRBJ1-2 TRBV20-1 TGCAGTGCTAGAGATCCATGGGCCGGACCCATGAGGGGAGGCTACACCTTC CSARDPWAGPMRGGYTF
- TRBD1 TRBJ1-1 TRBV29-1 TGCAGCGTCCAGAAATCCCCGGGACAGAGAACTGAAGCTTTCTTT CSVQKSPGQRTEAFF
- - TRBJ1-4 TRBV12-3/TRBV12-4 TGTGCCAGCAGTCCGACCGGCAGGGGTGAAAAACTGTTTTTT CASSPTGRGEKLFF
few TRBD2 TRBJ2-5 TRBV7-2 TGTGCCAGCAGCCGACGGACTAGCGGGGCTCAGAAAGAGACCCAGTACTTC CASSRRTSGAQKETQYF
- - TRBJ2-5 TRBV25-1 TGTGCCAGCGGTTCTGTGACCCAGTACTTC CASGSVTQYF
few - TRBJ2-4 TRBV20-1 TGCAGTGCTTCCTACAAGCGGGCCAAAAACATTCAGTACTTC CSASYKRAKNIQYF
few TRBD1 TRBJ1-2 TRBV29-1 TGCAGCGTTGGACAGGGGGGTAACTATGGCTACACCTTC CSVGQGGNYGYTF
- TRBD2 TRBJ2-3 TRBV28 TGTGCCAGCAGTATCCTCGGACTAGCGGGGACTAGCACAGATACGCAGTATTTT CASSILGLAGTSTDTQYF